This T cell receptor beta chain was sequenced in a study of blood T cell repertoires in COVID-19. The length of the CDR3 is 13 residues. Looked up from germline, CDR1 is SGHDT and CDR2 is YYEEEE. The V gene lost 4 bases and the J gene lost 5 bases, with 13 bases spanning the gap. Only in-frame clones appear in the TCRdb table, and some are missing; sequencing was by immunoSEQ multiplex PCR. The table lists 120,000 or so clones, 80% of them singletons, with about 2% in the top ten. This receptor was obtained from a man between 70 and 80 years old with acute or convalescent COVID-19. The V call is TRBV5-6, the J call TRBJ2-7; D is possibly TRBD2 (5 bases). Sequencing used peripheral blood. CDR3 protein: CASSRVEANEQYF. In DNA form, the CDR3 reads TGTGCCAGCAGCAGGGTGGAGGCGAACGAGCAGTACTTC.